Below are 4 T cell receptor beta chains sequenced from a single sample in a study of early T cells in non-severe SARS-CoV-2 infection. TCRdb called the 5' RACE reads again in MiXCR, with one record for every CDR3 protein. The sample lists tens of thousands of distinct CDR3 sequences, approximately 12% seen once, with roughly 1.2% in the top ten. The source was whole blood, collected at baseline. The source of these receptors is an adult who was a healthcare worker with PCR-confirmed SARS-CoV-2 infection or an uninfected control (not recorded which). The donor label of this sample is uncertain.

This clonotype was detected only a few times. J is TRBJ2-5 and V is TRBV5-1; D remains unclear. The germline CDR1 and CDR2 sequences are SGHRS and YFSETQ. This CDR3 has 15 residues. V lost 3 bases and J 1 base, leaving 13 bases between the germline ends. CDR3 nucleotide sequence: TGCGCCAGCAGCTCGGTGGCTACCCGCCAAGAGACCCAGTACTTC. Translated: CASSSVATRQETQYF.

This clonotype was picked up a small number of times. The chain has TRBV6-1 and TRBJ2-7; possible D gene TRBD1, 5 bases. The CDR3 is 14 amino acids. Germline CDR1 MNHNS, CDR2 SASEGT. The germline V and J ends were trimmed by 3 bases and 2 bases, with 11 bases remaining between them. CDR3 nucleotide sequence: TGTGCCAGCAGTGATATAGCCAGGGCCTACGAGCAGTACGTC. Encoded protein: CASSDIARAYEQYV.

The rearrangement links TRBV29-1 to TRBJ2-3, with 8 bases aligning to TRBD2. From germline, CDR1 is SQVTM and CDR2 ANQGSEA. The CDR3 consists of 16 residues. Germline trimming cut 6 bases from V and 2 bases from J; bases unmatched to any gene: 13. CDR3 in DNA: TGCAGCGTCGGGGGAATGACTAGCGACCACACAGATACGCAGTATTTT. Amino acid sequence: CSVGGMTSDHTDTQYF.

The CDR3 nucleotides read TGTGCCAGCAGTCGGGACAGCTTTGTCTCTGGAAACACCATATATTTT. It is translated as CASSRDSFVSGNTIYF. J is TRBJ1-3 and V is TRBV12-3 or TRBV12-4; 7 positions agree with TRBD1. The CDR3 length is 16 residues. The V gene end was trimmed by 5 bases and the J gene end by 0 bases; junction bases not matched to a gene: 7.